The 32 T cell receptor beta chains given below trace back to one sample, sequenced in a study of tumor-infiltrating lymphocytes in primary liver carcinoma. Researchers drew blood RNA from unsorted whole blood and extracted germline DNA as well. A constant-region primer served to make TCR beta cDNA from around 500 ng total RNA. Amplification in three nested multiplex PCR rounds with slightly modified ARM-PCR gave rise to TCR beta libraries. TRBV1-TRBV30 forward primers and a C-beta reverse primer were used in the first two PCR rounds, which each ran for around 10 cycles. TCRdb used MiXCR to reprocess the multiplex PCR reads, holding one entry per CDR3 protein. The table has 200,000 or so distinct CDR3 sequences, around three fifths seen once. The sample taken for sequencing was peripheral blood. The receptors were sampled from a woman aged 60-75 years with primary liver carcinoma and hepatitis B virus infection.

With respect to this clonotype: This sequence may be a read error, since a much larger clone differs from it by one base. This chain connects TRBV12-3 or TRBV12-4 to TRBJ1-1; possibly TRBD1 for D (5 bases). Deletions cut 8 bases from V and 10 bases from J, with 14 bases between. The CDR3 is 11 residues long. CDR3 nucleotide sequence: TGTGCCAGCGACGGACGGGGGACAGCTTTCTTT. This codes for CASDGRGTAFF.

This clonotype was picked up a small number of times. The J gene is TRBJ1-1, the V gene TRBV2, with D possibly TRBD1 on 6 matching bases. The length of the CDR3 is 14 residues. Trimming shortened V by 4 bases and J by 4 bases, and 13 bases separated the two germline ends. Germline loops: CDR1 SNHLY, CDR2 FYNNEI. CDR3 sequence: CASSVWGQATEAFF. The CDR3 region has the DNA TGTGCCAGCAGTGTATGGGGGCAGGCCACTGAAGCTTTCTTT.

On this clonotype: One junction end disagrees with the germline gene, perhaps due to a read error. The chain is built from TRBV11-2 and TRBJ2-3, with TRBD1 as a possible D gene (5 bases). Germline values: CDR1 SGHAT, CDR2 FQNNGV. The CDR3 is made up of 12 amino acids. The CDR3 coding sequence is TGTGCCAGCAGTTGGGGCGGAGATACGCACTATTTT. Protein product: CASSWGGDTHYF.

This clonotype was found many times. CDR3 amino acids: CASSRRGANYGYTF. The CDR3 DNA follows: TGTGCCAGCAGTCGCAGGGGTGCGAACTATGGCTACACCTTC. J is TRBJ1-2 and V is TRBV11-1, with TRBD1 as a possible D gene (6 bases). The CDR3 sequence is 14 residues long. The V end was cut by 6 bases, the J end by 2 bases, with 13 bases between. Germline V gene sequence: CDR1 SGHAT, CDR2 FQDESV (reference sequence).

This clonotype was recorded at least ten times. The gene calls are TRBV6-6 and TRBJ1-2, with no clear D. There are 14 residues in the CDR3. V lost 6 bases to trimming and J lost 0 bases, with 11 bases between them. The germline gives CDR1 MNHNY, CDR2 SVGAGI (reference sequence). DNA of the CDR3: TGTGCCAGCAGCGCGGACGGGTCTAACTATGGCTACACCTTC. It encodes CASSADGSNYGYTF.

This clonotype showed up many times. V and J are TRBV29-1 and TRBJ1-1; no reliable D call. V gave up 4 bases and J gave up 0 bases, with 9 bases separating them. This CDR3 contains 13 residues. Per germline, CDR1 SQVTM and CDR2 ANQGSEA. The CDR3 loop is CSVVFSMNTEAFF. Here the CDR3 DNA reads TGCAGCGTTGTTTTCTCCATGAACACTGAAGCTTTCTTT.

The J gene is TRBJ2-1, the V gene TRBV11-2; D gene unclear. In germline, CDR1 is SGHAT, CDR2 FQNNGV. The V end lost 1 base, the J end lost 8 bases, and 9 bases lay between the germline ends. This CDR3 spans 13 amino acids. The DNA for the CDR3 is TGTGCCAGCAGCTTAGGGTTAGACGATGAGCAGTTCTTC. It codes for CASSLGLDDEQFF.

As to this clonotype: It may be a read error: a sequence one base away is much more abundant. The CDR3 nucleotides read TGCAGCGTTAGGGGACTAGCGGGTGTTACAGATACGCTGTATTTT. Translating it yields CSVRGLAGVTDTLYF. This chain connects TRBV29-1 to TRBJ2-3, with TRBD2 identical over 12 bases. The CDR3 runs to 15 residues. Germline assignment: CDR1 SQVTM and CDR2 ANQGSEA.

This clonotype was detected ten times or more. The chain employs TRBV29-1 and TRBJ2-5; D gene unclear. CDR1 and CDR2 (germline): SQVTM, ANQGSEA. CDR3 size: 13 residues. V shed 0 bases and J shed 2 bases, with 7 bases lying between them. DNA of the CDR3: TGCAGCGTTGAAGATGGGATACAAGAGACCCAGTACTTC. The encoded protein is CSVEDGIQETQYF.

Worth noting for this clonotype: Germline is not matched at one junction end, which may reflect a read error. The chain is built from TRBV11-1 and TRBJ1-2; maybe TRBD1 (5 bases). The CDR3 spans 13 residues. Germline V gene lookup returns CDR1 SGHAT and CDR2 FQDESV (reference sequence). CDR3 DNA sequence: TGTGCCAGTAGCCGCGACAGAAACTATGGCTACATCTTC. Residues: CASSRDRNYGYIF.

J is TRBJ2-7 and V is TRBV20-1; perhaps TRBD1 as D (5 bases). The CDR3 loop spans 13 amino acids. Germline V lookup: CDR1 DFQATT, CDR2 SNEGSKA (reference sequence). The CDR3 nucleotides read TGCAGCGCGCCCTGGGGCCCCTCCTACGAGCAGTACTTC. Protein product: CSAPWGPSYEQYF.

The V and J genes are TRBV5-1 and TRBJ1-1; D is unresolved. Per germline, CDR1 SGHRS and CDR2 YFSETQ. V lost 1 base to trimming and J lost 1 base, with 8 bases between them. This CDR3 contains 14 residues. The CDR3 loop is CASSLLATNTEAFF. DNA for the CDR3: TGCGCCAGCAGCTTGCTAGCGACGAACACTGAAGCTTTCTTT.

As concerns this clonotype: This may stem from a read error, because a much larger clone lies one nucleotide away. In DNA, the CDR3 is TGTGCCAGCAGCTTAATTGCCGCGGCGAGGAAAGGGGAGCTGTTTTTT. It yields the protein CASSLIAAARKGELFF. The V gene is TRBV7-3, the J gene TRBJ2-2; D uncertain. Germline-derived CDR1 and CDR2 are SGHTA and FQGTGA. CDR3 length: 16 residues. V lost 1 base, J lost 8 bases, and 17 bases lay in between.

Worth noting for this clonotype: Mismatch with germline at one junction end may stem from a read error. This chain links TRBV11-2 with TRBJ2-5; no clear D gene. The CDR3 length is 16 residues. Germline V gene data show CDR1 as SGHAT and CDR2 as FQNNGV. CDR3 nucleotide sequence: TGTGCCCGCAGCTTAATGGCAGGCCTACCTGGAGAGACCCAGTACTTC. Its translation is CARSLMAGLPGETQYF.

Only a few counts were recorded for this clonotype. The chain joins TRBV28 to TRBJ2-7; 10 bases line up with TRBD1. The J segment lost 7 bases and the V segment lost 0 bases, leaving 9 bases of the junction unmatched. Germline V gene lookup returns CDR1 MDHEN and CDR2 SYDVKM. The CDR3 has 16 residues. In DNA form, the CDR3 reads TGTGCCAGCAGTTTATGGACAGGGGGCCGTCCGGAGGAGCAGTACTTC. It specifies CASSLWTGGRPEEQYF.

In the case of this clonotype: Germline is not matched at one junction end, which may reflect a read error. The gene calls are TRBV6-5 and TRBJ2-7, with D perhaps TRBD1 (6 bases). The V gene's germline CDR1 is MNHEY and CDR2 SVGAGI. The CDR3 length is 16 residues. The CDR3 DNA is TGTACCAGCAGTTACTCGACGGAGACAGGCTCATATGAGAAGTACTTC. Translation gives CTSSYSTETGSYEKYF.

This chain links TRBV29-1 with TRBJ1-1; no definite D call. Trimming took 5 bases from V and 5 from J, leaving 12 bases between them. CDR3 length equals 12 residues. Germline V gene data show CDR1 as SQVTM and CDR2 as ANQGSEA. The CDR3 DNA reads TGCAGCGTTAATGGGTGTAAGACTGAAGCTTTCTTT. Translating it yields CSVNGCKTEAFF. The entire variable domain, with the rest obtained from reference TRBV29-1 and TRBJ1-1, is as follows: SAVISQKPSRDICQRGTSLTIQCQVDSQVTMMFWYRQQPGQSLTLIATANQGSEATYESGFVIDKFPISRPNLTFSTLTVSNMSPEDSSIYLCSVNGCKTEAFFGQGTRLTVV.

Note on this clonotype: With a much larger clone just one base away, this may be a read error. The V call is TRBV12-3 or TRBV12-4, the J call TRBJ1-2; D ambiguous. The CDR3 covers 14 residues. V lost 4 bases and J 4 bases, leaving 13 bases between the germline ends. The CDR3 here is CASSSDPYLYGYTF. The CDR3, as DNA: TGTGCCAGCAGTTCCGACCCCTACCTCTATGGCTACACCTTC.

This clonotype was counted many times. The chain links TRBV6-1 to TRBJ2-4; D ambiguous. CDR3 size: 16 residues. The V gene lost 10 bases and the J gene lost 3 bases, with 22 bases spanning the gap. The germline CDR1 and CDR2 sequences are MNHNS and SASEGT. In DNA form, the CDR3 reads TGTGCCATACCCCGGAGCGACCAACAAGGCAAAAACATTCAGTACTTC. Protein: CAIPRSDQQGKNIQYF.

Turning to this clonotype: At one boundary the junction diverges from the germline segment, which might be a read error. This chain uses TRBV4-1 with TRBJ2-3; D is unclear. Germline loops: CDR1 MGHRA, CDR2 YSYEKL. This CDR3 contains 14 residues. This chain's CDR3 is CASSMLRSTDMQYF. The CDR3 DNA follows: TGCGCCAGCAGCATGCTGAGGAGCACAGATATGCAGTATTTT.

A word on this clonotype: Without the conserved terminal phenylalanine or tryptophan, this CDR3 likely stems from a read error. It is unclear where the CDR3 begins or ends on the DNA, so no DNA is shown, and the CDR3 is as TCRdb lists it. The chain combines TRBV12-3 or TRBV12-4 with TRBJ1-1; the table names TRBD1, a call not compared with the DNA. The CDR3 is 13 amino acids long, termini counted. The CDR3 is CASSRQGNTEAFA.

Of note for this clonotype: With a much larger clone just one base away, this may be a read error. The chain links TRBV12-3 or TRBV12-4 to TRBJ2-1, with 12 bases aligning to TRBD2. The CDR3 spans 15 residues. The chain's CDR3 is CASRETSGRKHDQFF. CDR3 DNA sequence: TGTGCCAGCCGTGAGACTAGCGGGAGAAAACATGATCAGTTCTTC.

With regard to this clonotype: Since a much larger clone is just one base distant, this may be a read error. The V and J genes are TRBV11-3 and TRBJ2-5, with TRBD2 identical over 10 bases. This CDR3 has 18 residues. Germline lookup yields CDR1 SGHNT and CDR2 YENEEA. The CDR3 DNA is TGTACCAGCAGCTCCGGGACTAGCGTCTCCCCTTTACAAGAGACCCAGTACTTC. This sequence encodes CTSSSGTSVSPLQETQYF. The complete variable domain, with remaining parts taken from reference TRBV11-3 and TRBJ2-5, reads EAGVVQSPRYKIIEKKQPVAFWCNPISGHNTLYWYLQNLGQGPELLIRYENEEAVDDSQLPKDRFSAERLKGVDSTLKIQPAELGDSAVYLCTSSSGTSVSPLQETQYFGPGTRLLVL.

Points on this clonotype: The CDR3 end shows no conserved phenylalanine or tryptophan, and so a read error is likely. The chain recombines TRBV6-6 with TRBJ1-5; D perhaps matches TRBD1 (5 bases). Germline lookup yields CDR1 MNHNY and CDR2 SVGAGI (reference sequence). The CDR3 totals 13 residues. The CDR3 region is CASSYRGDHPQHL. In nucleotides, the CDR3 is TGTGCCAGCAGTTACCGAGGGGATCATCCCCAGCATTTG.

In the case of this clonotype: One end of the junction fails to match germline, which may point to a read error. The rearrangement joins TRBV11-2 to TRBJ1-5; a possible D gene is TRBD1 (6 bases). CDR3 length: 14 residues. In germline, CDR1 is SGHAT, CDR2 FQNNGV. The CDR3 DNA reads as TGCGTCAGCAGCCCGGCGGGGGGCTATCAGCCCCAGCATTTT. This codes for CVSSPAGGYQPQHF.

With regard to this clonotype: A single base separates this from a much larger clone, so it may be a read error. The chain joins TRBV29-1 to TRBJ2-7, with TRBD2 as a possible D gene (7 bases). This CDR3 is 12 amino acids long. Trimming removed 6 bases at V and 6 bases at J, with 15 bases between. Germline CDR1 reads SQVTM; CDR2 reads ANQGSEA. The CDR3 spells CSVLEGGGEQYF. DNA of the CDR3: TGCAGCGTACTAGAGGGAGGGGGCGAGCAGTACTTC.

The chain uses TRBV5-1 and TRBJ1-1; no definite D call. Germline lookup yields CDR1 SGHRS and CDR2 YFSETQ. Trimming cost V 6 bases and J 3 bases, with 6 bases left between them. This CDR3 is built from 11 residues. Here the CDR3 DNA reads TGCGCCAGCATGAGCTACACTGAAGCTTTCTTT. As protein: CASMSYTEAFF.

Of note for this clonotype: A junction end diverges from the germline sequence, so it may reflect a read error. The CDR3 spells CSVEGASGNWETQYF. The CDR3 coding sequence is TGCAGTGTTGAAGGGGCTAGCGGGAATTGGGAGACCCAGTACTTC. This rearrangement joins TRBV29-1 to TRBJ2-5; 9 nucleotides match TRBD2. This CDR3 has 15 amino acids. Germline lookup yields CDR1 SQVTM and CDR2 ANQGSEA.

This clonotype was observed a handful of times. The germline gene is not matched at one end of the junction; a read error may be the cause. The genes are TRBV11-2 and TRBJ2-7; TRBD2 matches at 8 bases. The CDR3 is made up of 16 amino acids. The germline gives CDR1 SGHAT, CDR2 FQNNGV. The CDR3 reads CANSYGGRTSRSEQYF. CDR3 DNA: TGCGCCAACAGCTACGGCGGGAGGACCTCGCGAAGCGAGCAGTACTTC.

This clonotype was observed a handful of times. No DNA is shown, since the ends of the CDR3 on it are uncertain; the CDR3 is the one TCRdb lists. The genes are TRBV21-1 and TRBJ1-2; TRBD1, as called in the table, went unchecked against the DNA. TRBV21-1 is assigned pseudogene status. The CDR3 region is 17 residues in length, termini included. The CDR3 here is CASSKGFWGNGNYGYTF.

About this clonotype: It is likely a read error, because the conserved phenylalanine at the end of the CDR3 is missing. The limits of the CDR3 on the DNA are not certain, so only TCRdb's listed CDR3 is given. This rearrangement joins TRBV6-2 or TRBV6-3 to TRBJ1-2; the table's TRBD1 call for D was not verified on the DNA. The germline gives CDR1 MNHEY, CDR2 SVGEGT. Inclusive of both ends, the CDR3 amounts to 13 amino acids. This CDR3 reads CASSETGERGYIS.

In regard to this clonotype: A much larger clone sits a single nucleotide away, making a read error possible. The rearrangement links TRBV5-4 to TRBJ2-4; D is undetermined. Per germline, CDR1 SGHNT and CDR2 YYREEE (reference sequence). The CDR3 has 13 amino acids. This chain's CDR3 is CVSSPGAKNIQYF. The DNA for the CDR3 is TGTGTCAGCAGCCCCGGGGCCAAAAACATTCAGTACTTC.